The clone carrying this TCR beta chain was found a few times. The antigen is not known. The sample originates from a study of shared clonotypes between healthy human individuals. Study-level points and caveats: What naive subsets generally showed was a larger estimated richness than memory subsets showed.

The genomic DNA of each subset was split evenly across several immunoSEQ plates. TCRdb's table, derived via immunoSEQ multiplex PCR, lists solely in-frame clones and lacks some. In the table there are over a million clones, around three quarters of which are singletons. V gave up 6 bases and J gave up 6 bases; unmatched junction bases: 12. The CDR3 totals 16 residues. Germline values: CDR1 MDHEN, CDR2 SYDVKM. Those who donated, Caucasian adults without exception, all lived in Nashville, Tennessee. The chain carries TRBV28 and TRBJ2-1; 9 bases fit TRBD2. The sequenced material came from memory CD4+ T cells from PBMCs. Stated subset: CD45RA-negative fraction. The receptor's source is a man younger than 35 in good health. Some clones in this sample may be carry-over from other donors' samples. The CDR3, as DNA: TGTGCCAGCAGACCGGGCGGTAGCGGGAGAAGCAATGAGCAGTTCTTC. It translates to CASRPGGSGRSNEQFF.